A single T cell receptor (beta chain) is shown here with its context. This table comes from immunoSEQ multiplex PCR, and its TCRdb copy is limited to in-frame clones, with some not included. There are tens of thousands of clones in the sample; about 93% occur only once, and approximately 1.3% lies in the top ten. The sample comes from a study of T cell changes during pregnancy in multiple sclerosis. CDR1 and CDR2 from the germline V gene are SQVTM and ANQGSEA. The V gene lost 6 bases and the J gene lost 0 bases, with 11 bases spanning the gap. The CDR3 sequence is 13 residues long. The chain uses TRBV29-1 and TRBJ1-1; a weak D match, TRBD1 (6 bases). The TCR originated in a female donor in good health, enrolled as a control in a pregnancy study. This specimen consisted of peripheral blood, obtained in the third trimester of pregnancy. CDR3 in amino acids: CSVSDSLNTEAFF. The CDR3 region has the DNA TGCAGCGTCTCGGACAGTTTGAACACTGAAGCTTTCTTT.